The source of this T cell receptor (beta chain) is a study of T cells after posttransplantation cyclophosphamide. Study-level results: Donor CD8+ memory clones often dominated recipient blood repertoires at later times.

Produced via immunoSEQ multiplex PCR; TCRdb's table is partial and in-frame only. The sample includes about 50,000 clones, 90% to 95% of them seen just once. In regard to this clone: The target antigen is unknown.

Trimming shortened V by 3 bases and J by 9 bases, and 18 bases separated the two germline ends. The germline CDR1 and CDR2 sequences are WSHSY and SAAADI. The CDR3 runs 14 residues. The sample taken for sequencing was PBMCs. The chain employs TRBV10-2 and TRBJ2-7; tentative D call: TRBD1 (5 bases). The TCR sequence derives from a woman aged 25 to 39 in good health and a related stem cell transplant donor. Here the CDR3 DNA reads TGCGCCAGCAGTGACGCAGGGATGGGGTGGGGGCAGTACTTC. This sequence encodes CASSDAGMGWGQYF.